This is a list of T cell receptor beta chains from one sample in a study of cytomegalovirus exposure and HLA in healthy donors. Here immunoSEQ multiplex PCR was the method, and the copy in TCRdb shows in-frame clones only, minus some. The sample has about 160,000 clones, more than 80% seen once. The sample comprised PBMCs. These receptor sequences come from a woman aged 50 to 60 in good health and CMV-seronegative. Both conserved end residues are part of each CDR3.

CDR3 protein: CASSPPKAGPSSQYF
V gene: TRBV7-8
J gene: TRBJ2-7

CDR3 protein: CATSRDRGSYEQYF
V gene: TRBV15
J gene: .

CDR3 protein: CAISEEGVRYTF
V gene: TRBV10-3
J gene: TRBJ1-2

CDR3 protein: CASSYRYRSLGGEQFF
V gene: TRBV6-5
J gene: TRBJ2-1

CDR3 protein: CASSIVRDRGSETQYF
V gene: TRBV19
J gene: TRBJ2-5

CDR3 protein: CSVEGGQTGILATSTDTQYF
V gene: TRBV29-1
J gene: TRBJ2-3

CDR3 protein: CASTAGDGNTEAFF
V gene: TRBV19
J gene: TRBJ1-1

CDR3 protein: CASSQELSRGTEAFF
V gene: TRBV4-3
J gene: TRBJ1-1

CDR3 protein: CASSHGTGNGGYTF
V gene: TRBV4-3
J gene: TRBJ1-2

CDR3 protein: CASSLWAGGGDEQFF
V gene: TRBV7-6
J gene: TRBJ2-1

CDR3 protein: CASSISWGDTQYF
V gene: TRBV19
J gene: TRBJ2-3

CDR3 protein: CASSVSANTGELFF
V gene: TRBV19
J gene: TRBJ2-2

CDR3 protein: CASRSTSGGGETQYF
V gene: TRBV19
J gene: TRBJ2-5

CDR3 protein: CASSPPEQRGGSLDTQYF
V gene: TRBV9
J gene: TRBJ2-3

CDR3 protein: CAISGAGGTYEQYF
V gene: TRBV10-3
J gene: TRBJ2-7

CDR3 protein: CASSEPGLYEQYF
V gene: TRBV10-2
J gene: TRBJ2-7

CDR3 protein: CASSFGQVNSPLHF
V gene: TRBV13
J gene: TRBJ1-6

CDR3 protein: CASSLGGDPYEQYF
V gene: TRBV5-1
J gene: TRBJ2-7

CDR3 protein: CASSPAPGISSDGYTF
V gene: TRBV18
J gene: TRBJ1-2

CDR3 protein: CASSSPGGFDTQYF
V gene: TRBV7-2
J gene: TRBJ2-3

CDR3 protein: CASKNRGRSNEQFF
V gene: TRBV19
J gene: TRBJ2-1

CDR3 protein: CASSLVTYNEQFF
V gene: TRBV28
J gene: TRBJ2-1

CDR3 protein: CASSQVGGLNTGELFF
V gene: TRBV14
J gene: TRBJ2-2

CDR3 protein: CASSYQGSGNQPQHF
V gene: TRBV28
J gene: TRBJ1-5

CDR3 protein: CASSYSEQNSNQPQHF
V gene: TRBV6-5
J gene: TRBJ1-5

CDR3 protein: CASSPSPTGGYEKLFF
V gene: TRBV18
J gene: TRBJ1-4

CDR3 protein: CASSPILGANTEAFF
V gene: TRBV18
J gene: TRBJ1-1

CDR3 protein: CASSAFSTGHTEAFF
V gene: TRBV21-1
J gene: TRBJ1-1

CDR3 protein: CASSSGGVPYEQYF
V gene: TRBV6-8
J gene: TRBJ2-7

CDR3 protein: CASSEAGGPYEQYF
V gene: TRBV2
J gene: TRBJ2-7

CDR3 protein: CASSRSLAQAYNEQFF
V gene: TRBV7-9
J gene: TRBJ2-1

CDR3 protein: CASSSDRAWGEQYF
V gene: TRBV7-2
J gene: TRBJ2-7

CDR3 protein: CASSFDISEQFF
V gene: TRBV5-6
J gene: TRBJ2-1

CDR3 protein: CASSQDRGVGYTF
V gene: TRBV4-3
J gene: TRBJ1-2

CDR3 protein: CASSFPGGNGYTF
V gene: TRBV7-9
J gene: TRBJ1-2

CDR3 protein: CASSLQGKSNQPQHF
V gene: TRBV4-1
J gene: TRBJ1-5

CDR3 protein: CASSFLDGRQETQYF
V gene: TRBV5-6
J gene: TRBJ2-5

CDR3 protein: CASSYHRSGGNQPQHF
V gene: TRBV5-4
J gene: TRBJ1-5

CDR3 protein: CASSPPRVDNEQFF
V gene: TRBV11-2
J gene: TRBJ2-1

CDR3 protein: CAISAGGEQYF
V gene: TRBV10-3
J gene: TRBJ2-7

CDR3 protein: CATSRGWAYGYTF
V gene: TRBV15
J gene: TRBJ1-2